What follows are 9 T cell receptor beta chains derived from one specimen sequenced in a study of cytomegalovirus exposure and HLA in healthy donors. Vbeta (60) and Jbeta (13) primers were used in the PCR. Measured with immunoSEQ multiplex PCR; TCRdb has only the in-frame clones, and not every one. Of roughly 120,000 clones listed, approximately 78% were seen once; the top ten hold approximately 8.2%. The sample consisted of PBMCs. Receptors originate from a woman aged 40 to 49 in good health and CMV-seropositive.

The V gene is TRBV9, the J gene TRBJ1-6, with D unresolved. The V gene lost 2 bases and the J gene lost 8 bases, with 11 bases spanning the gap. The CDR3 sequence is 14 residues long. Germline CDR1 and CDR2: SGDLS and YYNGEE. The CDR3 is CASSVEIGDSPLHF. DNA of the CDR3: TGTGCCAGCAGCGTGGAAATTGGAGATTCACCCCTCCACTTT. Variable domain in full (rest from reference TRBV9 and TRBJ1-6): DSGVTQTPKHLITATGQRVTLRCSPRSGDLSVYWYQQSLDQGLQFLIQYYNGEERAKGNILERFSAQQFPDLHSELNLSSLELGDSALYFCASSVEIGDSPLHFGNGTRLTVT.

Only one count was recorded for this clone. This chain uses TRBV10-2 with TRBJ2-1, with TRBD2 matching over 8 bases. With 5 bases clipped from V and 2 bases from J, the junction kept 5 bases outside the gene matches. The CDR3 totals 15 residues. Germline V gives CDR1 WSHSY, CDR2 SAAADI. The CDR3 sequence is CASSIRAGAYNEQFF. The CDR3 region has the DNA TGCGCCAGCAGTATTAGAGCGGGGGCCTACAATGAGCAGTTCTTC.

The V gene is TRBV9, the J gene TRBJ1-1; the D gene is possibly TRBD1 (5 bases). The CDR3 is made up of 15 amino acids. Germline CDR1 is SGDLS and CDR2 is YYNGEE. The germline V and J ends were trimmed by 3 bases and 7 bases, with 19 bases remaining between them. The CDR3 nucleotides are TGTGCCAGCAGCGCCGGGGACTGGGGCCGACATGAAGCTTTCTTT. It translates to CASSAGDWGRHEAFF.

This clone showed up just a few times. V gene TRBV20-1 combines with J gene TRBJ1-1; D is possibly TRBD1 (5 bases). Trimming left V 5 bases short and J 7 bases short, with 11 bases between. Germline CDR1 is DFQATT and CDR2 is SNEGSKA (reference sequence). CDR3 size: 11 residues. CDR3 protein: CSAPIDSEAFF. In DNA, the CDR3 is TGCAGTGCTCCCATCGACAGTGAAGCTTTCTTT.

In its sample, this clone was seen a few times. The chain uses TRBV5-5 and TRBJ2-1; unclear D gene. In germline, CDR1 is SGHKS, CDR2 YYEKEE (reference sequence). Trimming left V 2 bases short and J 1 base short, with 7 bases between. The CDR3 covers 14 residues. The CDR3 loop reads CASSLGGSYNEQFF. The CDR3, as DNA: TGTGCCAGCAGCTTAGGCGGATCCTACAATGAGCAGTTCTTC.

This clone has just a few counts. The CDR3 loop reads CASSVPGQMNTEAFF. The DNA of the CDR3 is TGTGCCAGCAGCGTCCCGGGACAGATGAACACTGAAGCTTTCTTT. The chain carries TRBV7-8 and TRBJ1-1, with 7 bases aligning to TRBD1. J gave up 0 bases and V 5 bases, and 6 bases lay outside the gene matches. This CDR3 spans 15 amino acids. Per the germline V gene, CDR1 is SGHVS and CDR2 is FQNEAQ.

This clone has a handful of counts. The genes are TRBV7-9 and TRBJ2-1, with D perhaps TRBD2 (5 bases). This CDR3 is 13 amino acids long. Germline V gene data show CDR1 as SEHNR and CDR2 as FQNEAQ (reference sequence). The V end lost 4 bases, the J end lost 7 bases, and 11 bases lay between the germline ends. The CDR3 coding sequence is TGTGCCAGCAGCTCCTCACTAGATAATGAGCAGTTCTTC. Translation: CASSSSLDNEQFF.

CDR3 protein: CASSEFGGEAFF. In DNA form, the CDR3 reads TGTGCCAGCAGTGAATTCGGGGGTGAAGCTTTCTTT. This chain joins TRBV6-1 and TRBJ1-1; possibly TRBD1 for D (5 bases). Trimming removed 2 bases from V and 7 bases from J, with 8 bases in between. From germline, CDR1 is MNHNS and CDR2 SASEGT. This CDR3 comprises 12 residues.

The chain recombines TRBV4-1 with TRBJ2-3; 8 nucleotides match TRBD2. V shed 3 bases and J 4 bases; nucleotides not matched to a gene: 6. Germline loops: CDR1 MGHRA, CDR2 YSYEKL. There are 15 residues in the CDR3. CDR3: CASSHGRGGADTQYF. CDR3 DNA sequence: TGCGCCAGCAGCCATGGACGGGGGGGCGCAGATACGCAGTATTTT.